This T cell receptor (beta chain) was captured in a study of blood T cell repertoires in COVID-19. About the study: From T cells, B-cell-depleted T cells, or PBMCs came the material, which was cDNA or gDNA.

Libraries were prepared by immunoSEQ multiplex PCR; TCRdb keeps only in-frame clonotypes and omits some of them. Among around 250,000 clones listed, about 83% were seen once. The CDR3 consists of 16 residues. From germline, CDR1 is SGHNT and CDR2 YYREEE (reference sequence). V trimming: 4 bases; J trimming: 0 bases; junction bases outside the gene matches: 9. V gene TRBV5-4 combines with J gene TRBJ1-1; 7 positions agree with TRBD1. Sequenced: peripheral blood. This receptor was taken from a woman of 80 years or more with COVID-19, enrolled during active disease. Here the CDR3 DNA reads TGTGCCAGCAGCCAGGGGGGAGGACAGATGAACACTGAAGCTTTCTTT. It encodes CASSQGGGQMNTEAFF.